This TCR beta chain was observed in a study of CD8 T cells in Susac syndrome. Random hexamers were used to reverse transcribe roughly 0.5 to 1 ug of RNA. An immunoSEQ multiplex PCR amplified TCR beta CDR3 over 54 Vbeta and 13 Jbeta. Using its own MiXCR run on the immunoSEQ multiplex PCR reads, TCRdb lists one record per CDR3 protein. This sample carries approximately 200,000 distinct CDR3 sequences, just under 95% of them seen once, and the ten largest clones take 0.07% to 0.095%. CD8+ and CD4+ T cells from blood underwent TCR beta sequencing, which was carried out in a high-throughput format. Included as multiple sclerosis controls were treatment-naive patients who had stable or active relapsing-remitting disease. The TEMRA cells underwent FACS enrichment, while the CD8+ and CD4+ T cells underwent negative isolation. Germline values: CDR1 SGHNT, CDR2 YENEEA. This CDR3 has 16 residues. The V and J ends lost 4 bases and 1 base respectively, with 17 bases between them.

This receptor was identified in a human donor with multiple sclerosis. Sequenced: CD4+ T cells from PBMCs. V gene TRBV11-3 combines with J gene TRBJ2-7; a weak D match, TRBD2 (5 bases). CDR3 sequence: CASSSRAASGSYEQYF. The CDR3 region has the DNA TGTGCCAGCAGCTCCCGAGCCGCCTCGGGGTCCTACGAGCAGTACTTC.